These 9 T cell receptor beta chains originate from one sample sequenced in a study of blood T cell repertoires in COVID-19. Data came from immunoSEQ multiplex PCR; TCRdb stores just in-frame clones and leaves some out. The repertoire has about 140,000 clones, approximately 79% of them found once; the top ten carry roughly 2.9%. Sequenced sample: PBMCs or T cells enriched from blood (not recorded which). The source of these receptors is a woman aged 45-65 years who had recovered from COVID-19.

The rearrangement links TRBV19 to TRBJ2-6, with 14 bases fitting TRBD2. Per the germline V gene, CDR1 is LNHDA and CDR2 is SQIVND (reference sequence). V lost 3 bases and J lost 2; bases outside the gene matches: 3. CDR3 length: 18 amino acids. The CDR3 here is CASSIPGLAGAGANVLTF. The CDR3 nucleotides are TGTGCCAGTAGTATTCCGGGACTAGCGGGAGCTGGGGCCAACGTCCTGACTTTC.

The rearrangement joins TRBV28 to TRBJ1-2; 9 bases align to TRBD1. The CDR3 length is 15 residues. The germline CDR1 and CDR2 sequences are MDHEN and SYDVKM. V shed 3 bases and J 3 bases; nucleotides not matched to a gene: 5. The CDR3: CASSFYGQGHYGYTF. In nucleotides, the CDR3 is TGTGCCAGCAGTTTCTACGGACAGGGGCACTATGGCTACACCTTC.

This clone was recorded a few times. V gene TRBV27 combines with J gene TRBJ2-6, with TRBD1 as a possible D gene (6 bases). V was shortened by 6 bases and J by 0 bases, with 12 bases between the two germline ends. Germline V lookup: CDR1 MNHEY, CDR2 SMNVEV (reference sequence). The CDR3 loop spans 16 amino acids. The CDR3 sequence is CASRATGPSGANVLTF. CDR3 coding DNA: TGTGCCAGCAGGGCGACAGGACCCTCTGGGGCCAACGTCCTGACTTTC. The variable domain in full, completed from reference TRBV27 and TRBJ2-6, reads EAQVTQNPRYLITVTGKKLTVTCSQNMNHEYMSWYRQDPGLGLRQIYYSMNVEVTDKGDVPEGYKVSRKEKRNFPLILESPSPNQTSLYFCASRATGPSGANVLTFGAGSRLTVL.

For this clone: Other nucleotide sequences from this sample produce the same CDR3. The V and J genes are TRBV7-9 and TRBJ2-5; D not certain. The V end was cut by 0 bases, the J end by 5 bases, with 4 bases between. CDR1 is SEHNR and CDR2 is FQNEAQ in the germline V gene (reference sequence). The CDR3 covers 12 residues. DNA for the CDR3: TGTGCCAGCAGCTTAGCGGGCGAGACCCAGTACTTC. Translation gives CASSLAGETQYF.

The J gene is TRBJ1-4, the V gene TRBV3-1 (or the pseudogene TRBV3-2); the match to TRBD1 covers 10 bases. V shed 6 bases and J 7 bases; nucleotides not matched to a gene: 5. CDR3 length: 14 residues. The V gene's germline CDR1 is LGHDT and CDR2 YNNKEL (reference sequence). CDR3 protein: CASRNGDRGEKLFF. CDR3 nucleotides: TGTGCCAGCAGAAATGGGGACAGGGGTGAAAAACTGTTTTTT.

The chain uses TRBV28 and TRBJ2-7, with TRBD2 identical over 11 bases. V dropped 9 bases and J dropped 3; count of bases not matched to a gene: 1. Germline CDR1 and CDR2: MDHEN and SYDVKM. The CDR3 is 12 residues long. CDR3 sequence reads: CASTSGSYEQYF. DNA for the CDR3: TGTGCCAGTACTAGCGGGAGCTACGAGCAGTACTTC. Looking up the rest from reference TRBV28 and TRBJ2-7 gives the full variable domain: DVKVTQSSRYLVKRTGEKVFLECVQDMDHENMFWYRQDPGLGLRLIYFSYDVKMKEKGDIPEGYSVSREKKERFSLILESASTNQTSMYLCASTSGSYEQYFGPGTRLTVT.

CDR3 nucleotide sequence: TGTGCCAGCAGCTTCCCGACAGGGGGGGTCGGGGAGCTGTTTTTT. Encoded protein: CASSFPTGGVGELFF. The chain recombines TRBV11-2 with TRBJ2-2; 9 nucleotides line up with TRBD1. CDR1 and CDR2 from the germline V gene are SGHAT and FQNNGV. V shed 3 bases and J 7 bases; nucleotides not matched to a gene: 6. The CDR3 runs to 15 residues.

The chain recombines TRBV28 with TRBJ2-1; D gene unclear. This CDR3 has 12 amino acids. Per the germline V gene, CDR1 is MDHEN and CDR2 is SYDVKM. The V gene lost 6 bases and the J gene lost 7 bases, with 10 bases spanning the gap. CDR3 in amino acids: CASSLVPNEQFF. The CDR3 bases are TGTGCCAGCAGCCTAGTCCCTAATGAGCAGTTCTTC.

The chain employs TRBV5-5 and TRBJ1-2; the match to TRBD1 covers 7 bases. Trimming took 4 bases from V and 5 from J; bases not matched to a gene: 5. Looked up from germline, CDR1 is SGHKS and CDR2 is YYEKEE (reference sequence). CDR3 length: 13 amino acids. CDR3 nucleotides: TGTGCCAGCAGCCGAGGACAGGCGTATGGCTACACCTTC. The encoded protein is CASSRGQAYGYTF.